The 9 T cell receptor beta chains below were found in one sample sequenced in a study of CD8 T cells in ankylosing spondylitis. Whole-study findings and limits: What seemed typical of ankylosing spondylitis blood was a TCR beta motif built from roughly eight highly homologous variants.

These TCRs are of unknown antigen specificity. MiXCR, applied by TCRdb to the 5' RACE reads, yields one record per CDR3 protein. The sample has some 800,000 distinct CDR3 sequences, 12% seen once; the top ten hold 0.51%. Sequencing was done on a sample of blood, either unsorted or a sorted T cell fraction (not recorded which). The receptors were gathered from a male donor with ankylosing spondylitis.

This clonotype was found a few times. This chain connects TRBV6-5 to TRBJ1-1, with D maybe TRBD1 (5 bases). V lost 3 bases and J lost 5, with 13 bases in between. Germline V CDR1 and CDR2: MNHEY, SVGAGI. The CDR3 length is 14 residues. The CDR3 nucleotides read TGTGCCAGCAGTTATCAGGGAGGGTGGACTGAAGCTTTCTTT. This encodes CASSYQGGWTEAFF.

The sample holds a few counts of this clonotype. Here the CDR3 reads CASSPLGGRTDEQFF. For the CDR3, the DNA is TGTGCCAGCTCGCCCCTGGGCGGGAGGACTGATGAGCAGTTCTTC. V gene TRBV18 combines with J gene TRBJ2-1, with 8 bases that match TRBD2. Germline V gene lookup returns CDR1 KGHSH and CDR2 LQKENI. Germline trimming cut 6 bases from V and 8 bases from J; bases unmatched to any gene: 12. The length of the CDR3 is 15 residues.

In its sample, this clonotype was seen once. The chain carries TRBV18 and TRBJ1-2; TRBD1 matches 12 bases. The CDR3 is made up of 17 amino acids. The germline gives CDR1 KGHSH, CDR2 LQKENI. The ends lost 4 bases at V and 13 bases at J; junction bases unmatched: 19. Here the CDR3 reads CASSLPSGQGAVRGCTF. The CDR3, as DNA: TGTGCCAGCTCACTGCCCTCGGGACAGGGGGCGGTAAGAGGGTGCACCTTC.

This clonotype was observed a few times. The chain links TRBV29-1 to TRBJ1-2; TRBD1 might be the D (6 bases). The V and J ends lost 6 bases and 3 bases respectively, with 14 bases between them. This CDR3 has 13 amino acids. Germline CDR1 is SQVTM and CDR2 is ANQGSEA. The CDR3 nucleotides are TGCAGCGTCAAGGGGGGAAAGGACTATGGCTACACCTTC. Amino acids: CSVKGGKDYGYTF.

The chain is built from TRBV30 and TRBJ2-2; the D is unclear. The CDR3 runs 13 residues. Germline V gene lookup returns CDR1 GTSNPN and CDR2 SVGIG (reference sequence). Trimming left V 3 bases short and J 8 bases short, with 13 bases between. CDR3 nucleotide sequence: TGTGCCTGGAGGGTTCTCCTAACGGGGGAGCTGTTTTTT. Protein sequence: CAWRVLLTGELFF.

CDR3 region: CASSFTGTGYTDTQYF. CDR3 sequence (DNA): TGTGCCAGCAGCTTCACCGGGACAGGGTACACAGATACGCAGTATTTT. J is TRBJ2-3 and V is TRBV7-2, with TRBD1 matching 9 bases. The CDR3 covers 16 residues. Losses at the gene ends were 3 bases for V and 2 bases for J; bases not matched to a gene: 6. Germline values: CDR1 SGHTA, CDR2 FQGNSA. The variable domain in full, completed from reference TRBV7-2 and TRBJ2-3, reads GAGVSQSPSNKVTEKGKDVELRCDPISGHTALYWYRQSLGQGLEFLIYFQGNSAPDKSGLPSDRFSAERTGGSVSTLTIQRTQQEDSAVYLCASSFTGTGYTDTQYFGPGTRLTVL.

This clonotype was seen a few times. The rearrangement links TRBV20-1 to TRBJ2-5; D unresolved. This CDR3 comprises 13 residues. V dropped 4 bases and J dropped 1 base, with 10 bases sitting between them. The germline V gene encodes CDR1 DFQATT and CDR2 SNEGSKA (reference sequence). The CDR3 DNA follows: TGCAGTGCTAATTCCGGGCTCCAAGAGACCCAGTACTTC. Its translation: CSANSGLQETQYF.

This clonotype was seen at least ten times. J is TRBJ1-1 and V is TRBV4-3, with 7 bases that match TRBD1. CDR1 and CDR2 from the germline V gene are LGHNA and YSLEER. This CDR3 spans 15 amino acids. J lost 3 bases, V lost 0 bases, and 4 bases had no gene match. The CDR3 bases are TGCGCCAGCAGCCAAGAGGGCAGGGGGTACACTGAAGCTTTCTTT. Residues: CASSQEGRGYTEAFF.

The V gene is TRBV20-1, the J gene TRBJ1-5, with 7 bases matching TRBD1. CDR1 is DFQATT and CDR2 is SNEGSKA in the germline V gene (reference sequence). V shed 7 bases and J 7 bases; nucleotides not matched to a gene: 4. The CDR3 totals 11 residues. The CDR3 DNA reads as TGCAGTGACAGGGGAAAACAGCCCCAGCATTTT. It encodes CSDRGKQPQHF.